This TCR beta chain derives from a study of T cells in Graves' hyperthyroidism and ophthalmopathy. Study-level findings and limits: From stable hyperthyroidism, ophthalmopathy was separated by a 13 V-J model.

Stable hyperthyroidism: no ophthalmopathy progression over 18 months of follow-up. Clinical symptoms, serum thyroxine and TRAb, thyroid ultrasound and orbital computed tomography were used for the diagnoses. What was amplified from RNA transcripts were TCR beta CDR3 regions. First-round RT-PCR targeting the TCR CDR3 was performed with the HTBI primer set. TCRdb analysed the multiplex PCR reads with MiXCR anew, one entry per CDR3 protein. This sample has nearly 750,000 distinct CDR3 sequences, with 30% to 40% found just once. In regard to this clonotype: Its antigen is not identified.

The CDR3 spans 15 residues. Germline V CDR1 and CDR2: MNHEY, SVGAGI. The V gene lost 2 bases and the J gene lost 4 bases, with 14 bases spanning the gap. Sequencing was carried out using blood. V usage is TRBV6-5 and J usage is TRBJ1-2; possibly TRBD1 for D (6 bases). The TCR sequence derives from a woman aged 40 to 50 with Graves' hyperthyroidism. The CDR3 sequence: CASSYNRARGYGYTF. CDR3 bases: TGTGCCAGCAGTTACAACAGGGCTCGTGGCTATGGCTACACCTTC.